This is a list of T cell receptor beta chains from one sample in a study of CD8 T cells in Susac syndrome. MiXCR, run by TCRdb on the immunoSEQ multiplex PCR reads, gives a single entry per CDR3 protein. The sample carries about 130,000 distinct CDR3 sequences, approximately 93% recorded once. The material sequenced was CD8+ T cells from PBMCs. These receptors came from a human donor with multiple sclerosis. Both conserved end residues are part of each CDR3. The order of the fields is D gene, clone size, V gene, J gene, CDR3 DNA, CDR3 protein. D genes are given only for firm matches. Only part of the rows carry a size: once, few, many, or a class if the clone is expanded.

>TRBD1|-|TRBV13|TRBJ1-6
TGTGCCAGCAGCCAGGACAGGGGCTCACCCCTCCACTTT
CASSQDRGSPLHF
>-|-|TRBV7-9|TRBJ1-5
TGTGCCAGCAGCTTAGCCGGCCGGGGTGGGGATCAGCCCCAGCATTTT
CASSLAGRGGDQPQHF
>TRBD1|-|TRBV5-6|TRBJ2-1
TGTGCCAGCAGCTTGGTAGGGACAGGGGGGGATGAGCAGTTCTTC
CASSLVGTGGDEQFF
>-|-|TRBV6-5|TRBJ2-6
TGTGCCAGCAGTTACAAGGGTCTGGGGGTCCTGACTTTC
CASSYKGLGVLTF
>-|-|TRBV9|TRBJ1-2
TGTGCCAGCAGCCCCTACCGGGACGGCCCAGGCTACACCTTC
CASSPYRDGPGYTF
>-|-|TRBV12-3/TRBV12-4|TRBJ2-7
TGTGCCAGCAGTTTAGTCCTACTCATGACAAGTTACGAGCAGTACTTC
CASSLVLLMTSYEQYF
>-|-|TRBV7-8|TRBJ2-3
TGTGCCAGCAGCTCTAGGGAGCAACGCACAGATACGCAGTATTTT
CASSSREQRTDTQYF
>-|-|TRBV7-7|TRBJ2-1
TGTGCTAGCAGCCCTAGAGGGGTCTCCTACAATGAGCAGTTCTTC
CASSPRGVSYNEQFF
>TRBD1|once|TRBV27|TRBJ1-5
TGTGCCAGCGCCGGGACAGGGGCCAATCAGCCCCAGCATTTT
CASAGTGANQPQHF
>TRBD2|-|TRBV4-1|TRBJ2-5
TGCGCCAGCAGCCAAGTTCTAGCGGGGCGCCAAGAGACCCAGTACTTC
CASSQVLAGRQETQYF
>-|once|TRBV7-9|TRBJ1-5
TGTGCCAGCAGCTTAGGGCATCAAGTTCAGCCCCAGCATTTT
CASSLGHQVQPQHF
>TRBD2|-|TRBV10-3|TRBJ2-3
TGTGCCATCTCAAGCGGGAGGGCCCTCGATACGCAGTATTTT
CAISSGRALDTQYF
>-|few|TRBV4-1|TRBJ2-7
TGCGCCAGCAGCCAAGAGGGCCCCTACGAGCAGTACTTC
CASSQEGPYEQYF
>-|-|TRBV9|TRBJ1-2
TGTGCCAGCGGGGAGGGAAGCTATGGCTACACCTTC
CASGEGSYGYTF
>TRBD2|-|TRBV29-1|TRBJ2-4
TGCAGCGCCCACTCCTCGTCAACGGGCGGGAGGGGAAACATTCAGTACTTC
CSAHSSSTGGRGNIQYF
>TRBD1|-|TRBV4-1|TRBJ1-1
TGCGCCAGCAGCCCTCGTACAGGGGGCTACACTGAAGCTTTCTTT
CASSPRTGGYTEAFF
>TRBD2|-|TRBV2|TRBJ2-7
TGTGCCACCAAGGGACTAGCGGGGGGGCCCGCCTACGAGCAGTACTTC
CATKGLAGGPAYEQYF
>TRBD2|-|TRBV5-1|TRBJ2-5
TGCGCCAGCAGCTTGGCCGGGGGGGTCCAAGAGACCCAGTACTTC
CASSLAGGVQETQYF
>TRBD2|-|TRBV11-2|TRBJ2-7
TGTGCCAGCAGCTTCTTTACGGGGGGGCCTGCGAGGGAGCAGTACTTC
CASSFFTGGPAREQYF
>-|once|TRBV9|TRBJ2-1
TGTGCCAGCAGCGTAGGGTCAGGGGATGAGCAGTTCTTC
CASSVGSGDEQFF
>TRBD1|-|TRBV6-2/TRBV6-3|TRBJ2-7
TGTGCCAGCAGCTCCTTTTCCGGGACAGGGGGCTACGAGCAGTACTTC
CASSSFSGTGGYEQYF
>-|once|TRBV28|TRBJ2-3
TGTGCCAGCAGCGCCCACTCGCGGGTGGTGGATACGCAGTATTTT
CASSAHSRVVDTQYF
>TRBD1|-|TRBV7-6|TRBJ2-7
TGTGCCAGCAGCTTCGGAGACAGGGTCTACGAGCAGTACTTC
CASSFGDRVYEQYF
>-|-|TRBV5-5|TRBJ1-2
TGTGCCAGCAGCTTGTTATCTAGTTCTTATGGCTACACCTTC
CASSLLSSSYGYTF
>-|-|TRBV7-8|TRBJ2-1
TGTGCCAGCAGCTTAGCGTGGTCTGGGGAGCAGTTCTTC
CASSLAWSGEQFF
>TRBD2|-|TRBV20-1|TRBJ2-2
TGCAGTGCTAGGGACTTATGGTCCGGACTAGTTCACGGGGAGCTGTTTTTT
CSARDLWSGLVHGELFF
>-|-|TRBV6-6|TRBJ2-2
TGTGCCAGCAGTTATATGGGGGGCACCGGGGAGCTGTTTTTT
CASSYMGGTGELFF
>-|-|TRBV20-1|TRBJ2-1
TGCAGTGCTAGAGATCTAGGAATACGGGGGCTTTTCTACAATGAGCAGTTCTTC
CSARDLGIRGLFYNEQFF
>TRBD1|-|TRBV10-1|TRBJ2-1
TGCGCCAGCAGTGCGGACAGGGACAATGAGCAGTTCTTC
CASSADRDNEQFF
>-|-|TRBV11-3|TRBJ1-5
TGTGCCAGCAGCTTAGTGCAGGGTCAGCCCCAGCATTTT
CASSLVQGQPQHF
>TRBD2|-|TRBV28|TRBJ2-5
TGTGCCAGCAGTCCCGAGGAGGCTAGCGGGTACCAAGAGACCCAGTACTTC
CASSPEEASGYQETQYF
>TRBD1|-|TRBV6-5|TRBJ2-7
TGTGCCAGCAGCCCCAGGGGGCTCGACGAGCAGTACTTC
CASSPRGLDEQYF
>-|few|TRBV5-1|TRBJ1-5
TGCGCCAGCAGCTTGACAGGGACCAATCAGCCCCAGCATTTT
CASSLTGTNQPQHF
>-|-|TRBV5-1|TRBJ2-5
TGCGCCAGCAGCTCGGGCGGTAACCCCCAAGAGACCCAGTACTTC
CASSSGGNPQETQYF
>-|-|TRBV2|TRBJ1-2
TGTGCCAGCAGTGAAGGTGCACCCTATGGCTACACCTTC
CASSEGAPYGYTF
>-|-|TRBV5-1|TRBJ1-1
TGCGCCAGCAGCCTAAAAATCCCCAGGGGCCCTCGAGGTGAAGCTTTCTTT
CASSLKIPRGPRGEAFF
>-|-|TRBV29-1|TRBJ2-7
TGCAGCGTAAATAACCGGGACGGTTCTTCCTACGAGCAGTACTTC
CSVNNRDGSSYEQYF
>-|-|TRBV5-6|TRBJ2-1
TGTGCCAGCAGCTTGGAAGTCTCCTACAATGAGCAGTTCTTC
CASSLEVSYNEQFF
>TRBD2|-|TRBV7-1|TRBJ2-7
TGTGCCAGCAGCCTCCGCCCGGGACAGACACACCTCGTGTCTAGCGGGGTGAGCTCCTACGAGCAGTACTTC
CASSLRPGQTHLVSSGVSSYEQYF